This T cell receptor (beta chain) was sequenced during a study of blood T cells in healthy people across ages. Turning to this clonotype: Its specificity is unknown.

Primed by a sample-barcoded 5' primer and a J-beta primer mix, a second PCR proceeded for about 7 to 11 cycles. TCRdb recomputed calls from the 5' RACE reads with MiXCR, one row per CDR3 protein. Of under 2,000,000 distinct CDR3 sequences listed, roughly 52% are singletons. The germline gives CDR1 DFQATT, CDR2 SNEGSKA (reference sequence). The CDR3 is 14 residues long. The study, taken as a whole, reports: Greater diversity and more naive CD4+ cells were seen in long-lived donors than in aged donors.

The sample providers were healthy Caucasian people from Russia, aged roughly 6 to 95. Each donor supplied roughly 9 milliliters of peripheral blood. This TCR came from a woman aged 40 to 55 in good health. Specimen: blood. The chain is built from TRBV20-1 and TRBJ2-5, with D perhaps being TRBD1 or TRBD2 (6 bases each). The last part of the DNA fits TRBJ2-7 better; the J call may be wrong. The CDR3 reads CSARDPTRGLEQYF. CDR3 coding DNA: TGCAGTGCTAGAGATCCTACACGGGGGCTCGAGCAGTACTTC.